The TCR beta chain described here comes from a study of shared T cell receptors in the human thymus. CDR3 length: 18 residues. The germline gives CDR1 SQVTM, CDR2 ANQGSEA. The repertoire was sequenced with immunoSEQ multiplex PCR; TCRdb's copy has only in-frame clones and lacks some. The top ten clones hold about 0.01% of a sample with fewer than 700,000 clones, roughly 90% of them seen once. These same data were also listed under a study on human thymus T cells. That source adds: Congenital heart defects were the reason for the corrective surgery that the donors, healthy Finnish infants, were having. During corrective heart surgery, resections were taken, and the thymus tissue came from them. What appeared biased in thymic and blood repertoires was the usage of V and J genes.

The sequenced sample consisted of thymocytes. The V gene is TRBV29-1, the J gene TRBJ2-5; possible D gene TRBD1, 6 bases. The J call is uncertain, as TRBJ2-7 better fits the DNA end. This TCR derives from a boy in the first two years of life with a congenital heart defect. CDR3 sequence: CSVQRAKTGFAFEDEQYF. The CDR3 nucleotides are TGCAGCGTCCAACGAGCCAAAACAGGGTTTGCTTTCGAAGACGAGCAGTACTTC.